This TCR beta chain was recorded in a study of blood T cell repertoires in COVID-19. As for the study in general: COVID-19 samples collected from the United States, Italy and Spain covered acute and convalescent phases. In each case, the material was cDNA or gDNA derived from T cells, B-cell-depleted T cells, or PBMCs.

Profiled with immunoSEQ multiplex PCR; TCRdb holds only in-frame clones, not every one. The sample includes hundreds of thousands of clones, about 90% of them seen just once. Germline CDR1 is SGHDN and CDR2 is FVKESK. The CDR3 extends over 16 amino acids. V lost 3 bases and J 9 bases, leaving 21 bases between the germline ends. The V and J genes are TRBV14 and TRBJ2-1; D uncertain. Sequencing was carried out using peripheral blood. The sequence came from a woman between 65 and 79 years old with COVID-19, enrolled during active disease. CDR3 sequence (DNA): TGTGCCAGCAGCCATCTAGTCATCGCCGGCCTGGGTGAGCAGTTCTTC. Protein sequence: CASSHLVIAGLGEQFF.